The source of this TCR beta chain is a study of long-term antiretroviral therapy in people with HIV. Study outcomes and limitations: Neither ART adherence, viral resistance nor therapy changes were documented. HIV repertoires spanned narrower CDR3 length ranges than controls. The repertoire was dominated at all time points by clones expanded before ART.

At the survey level, the v3.0 immunoSEQ assay was run. Only in-frame clones appear in the TCRdb table, and some are missing; sequencing was by immunoSEQ multiplex PCR. Here the sample spans about 39,000 clones, approximately 86% being singletons. With 5 bases clipped from V and 2 bases from J, the junction kept 8 bases outside the gene matches. This CDR3 has 15 amino acids. Germline loops: CDR1 SGHDT, CDR2 YYEEEE. With regard to this clone: The antigen is unknown.

Every single participant having HIV got treatment inside the United States. Here the sequenced sample was unsorted PBMCs, taken just before starting antiretroviral therapy. This sequence was found in a woman aged 18-30 years with HIV. The chain links TRBV5-6 to TRBJ2-7; TRBD1 matches 9 bases. The CDR3 reads CASSPGTGLTYEQYF. In DNA, the CDR3 is TGTGCCAGCAGTCCCGGGACAGGGCTTACCTACGAGCAGTACTTC. The full variable domain, in which reference TRBV5-6 and TRBJ2-7 provide the parts outside the CDR3, is DAGVTQSPTHLIKTRGQQVTLRCSPKSGHDTVSWYQQALGQGPQFIFQYYEEEERQRGNFPDRFSGHQFPNYSSELNVNALLLGDSALYLCASSPGTGLTYEQYFGPGTRLTVT.